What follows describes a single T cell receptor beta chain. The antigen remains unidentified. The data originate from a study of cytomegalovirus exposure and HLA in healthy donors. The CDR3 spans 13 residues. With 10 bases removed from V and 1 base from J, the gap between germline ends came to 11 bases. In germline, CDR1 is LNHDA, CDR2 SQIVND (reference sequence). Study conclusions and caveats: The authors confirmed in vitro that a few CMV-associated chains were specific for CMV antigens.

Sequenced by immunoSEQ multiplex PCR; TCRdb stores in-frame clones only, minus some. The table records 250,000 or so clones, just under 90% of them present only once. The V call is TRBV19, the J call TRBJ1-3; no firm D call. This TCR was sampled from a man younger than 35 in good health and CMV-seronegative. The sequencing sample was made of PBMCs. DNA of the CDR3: TGTGCCACCAAGCAATTATCTGGAAACACCATATATTTT. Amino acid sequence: CATKQLSGNTIYF.